The clone carrying this T cell receptor (beta chain) was recorded many times. Researchers made TCR beta libraries by using iRepertoire HTBI primers and running Arm-PCR on CDR3 regions. TCRdb analysed the multiplex PCR reads with MiXCR anew, one entry per CDR3 protein. Of approximately 440,000 distinct CDR3 sequences in the sample, 16% are singletons; the top ten hold about 12%. Time point reported: newly diagnosed GD, antithyroid drugs for less than 3 months. Scientists built the TCR library using RNA that was extracted from PBMCs. This entry is derived from a study of regulatory T cells in long-lasting Graves disease. Study context: For under 3 months, newly diagnosed Graves' patients had been taking antithyroid drugs.

Per germline, CDR1 MNHEY and CDR2 SVGEGT. Trimming left V 6 bases short and J 1 base short, with 15 bases between. CDR3 length: 15 amino acids. The sample also formed part of further work on T cells in Graves' hyperthyroidism and ophthalmopathy.

This specimen consisted of peripheral blood mononuclear cells (PBMCs), obtained at new diagnosis, from a patient treated with antithyroid drugs. J is TRBJ1-1 and V is TRBV6-2 or TRBV6-3; D possibly corresponds to TRBD1 (6 bases). The source of this sequence is a man in his forties or fifties with Graves disease. CDR3 DNA sequence: TGTGCCAGCAGCACTGGACAGATATCGAACACTGAAGCTTTCTTT. It translates to CASSTGQISNTEAFF.